A selection of T cell receptor beta chains follows, all from one sample in a study of blood T cell repertoires in COVID-19. Libraries were prepared by immunoSEQ multiplex PCR; TCRdb keeps only in-frame clonotypes and omits some of them. Here the sample spans fewer than 65,000 clones, around 80% being singletons. The material sequenced was peripheral blood. The receptors originated from a human donor in a cohort sampled during active COVID-19. The CDR3 runs from the conserved cysteine through the conserved F or W. The D gene is left open where the match is weak. Clone size is given for some rows only: seen once, a few or many times, or a class if the clone is expanded.

CDR3: CARSLSSGDSLF; DNA: TGTGCCAGAAGCCTCTCGTCGGGGGACAGCCTTTTT; length: 12; D: TRBD1; V: TRBV5-3; size: NA; J: TRBJ1-4
CDR3: CASNGGMNTEAFF; DNA: TGTGCCAGCAACGGGGGTATGAACACTGAAGCTTTCTTT; length: 13; D: NA; V: TRBV27; size: once; J: TRBJ1-1
CDR3: CASSPLPGQGPSGTTDTQYF; DNA: TGTGCCAGCTCACCCCTACCGGGACAGGGGCCCTCCGGCACCACAGATACGCAGTATTTT; length: 20; D: TRBD1; V: TRBV18; size: NA; J: TRBJ2-3
CDR3: CASSLGTSGRDTQYF; DNA: TGTGCCAGCAGTTTGGGGACTAGCGGGAGGGATACGCAGTATTTT; length: 15; D: TRBD2; V: TRBV28; size: NA; J: TRBJ2-3
CDR3: CAISESGAVNTEAFF; DNA: TGTGCCATCAGTGAGTCTGGGGCAGTGAACACTGAAGCTTTCTTT; length: 15; D: NA; V: TRBV10-3; size: NA; J: TRBJ1-1
CDR3: CASSQASGLPKAFF; DNA: TGTGCCAGCAGCCAAGCCTCGGGACTGCCCAAGGCTTTCTTT; length: 14; D: NA; V: TRBV3-1/TRBV3-2; size: NA; J: TRBJ1-1
CDR3: CASSVGLAATYEQYF; DNA: TGTGCCAGCAGCGTCGGACTAGCGGCCACCTACGAGCAGTACTTC; length: 15; D: TRBD2; V: TRBV9; size: NA; J: TRBJ2-7
CDR3: CASSPTRNEQFF; DNA: TGTGCCAGCAGCCCGACTAGGAATGAGCAGTTCTTC; length: 12; D: NA; V: TRBV12-3/TRBV12-4; size: NA; J: TRBJ2-1
CDR3: CASSLPGLAREQYF; DNA: TGTGCCAGCAGCTTGCCAGGACTAGCGAGAGAGCAGTACTTC; length: 14; D: TRBD2; V: TRBV5-4; size: NA; J: TRBJ2-7
CDR3: CAGSSSLSYEQYF; DNA: TGTGCCGGCAGTTCGTCCTTATCCTACGAGCAGTACTTC; length: 13; D: NA; V: TRBV6-5; size: NA; J: TRBJ2-7
CDR3: CASSLGQGAYEQFF; DNA: TGTGCCAGCAGTTTAGGGCAGGGGGCTTATGAGCAGTTCTTC; length: 14; D: TRBD1; V: TRBV27; size: NA; J: TRBJ2-1
CDR3: CASSEGSTGYSPLHF; DNA: TGTGCCAGCAGCGAGGGTAGTACAGGGTATTCACCCCTCCACTTT; length: 15; D: NA; V: TRBV2; size: NA; J: TRBJ1-6